Here is one TCR beta chain with its context. The entry originates in a study of sequential checkpoint blockade in melanoma. On the study more broadly: Maintenance nivolumab came after either treatment sequence.

Sequencing was performed with immunoSEQ multiplex PCR; in TCRdb, only in-frame clones are kept and a portion is missing. The sample carries 13,000 or so clones, roughly four fifths recorded once. The treatment here: randomized to nivolumab then ipilimumab (arm A) or the reverse (arm B). The CDR3 loop spans 19 amino acids. V shed 0 bases and J 4 bases; nucleotides not matched to a gene: 12. CDR1 is SGHNT, CDR2 YYREEE, per germline (reference sequence). Sequences were derived from CD8+ T cells sorted from blood (inferred from file names), sampled from a patient given nivolumab and ipilimumab in sequence. The chain has TRBV5-4 and TRBJ2-3; 12 bases match TRBD2. The source of this sequence is a human donor with melanoma. The CDR3 protein is CASSLALASGRVRSDTQYF. The CDR3 coding sequence is TGTGCCAGCAGCTTGGCCCTGGCTAGCGGGAGGGTGAGGTCAGATACGCAGTATTTT.